This T cell receptor beta chain appears in the sequencing data of a study of blood T cell repertoires in COVID-19. Study-level background: Samples of COVID-19 (acute and convalescent) were obtained from the United States, Italy and Spain. T cells, B-cell-depleted T cells, or PBMCs supplied cDNA or gDNA.

Original processing notes: The authors estimated nucleated cell counts from reference gene primer amplification. The assay was immunoSEQ multiplex PCR, and TCRdb's table has in-frame clones only and misses some. Clonal size and the V and J genes are those of that table, whereas D and trimming came from the DNA. Of some 150,000 clones listed, around 81% are singletons. Sequences were obtained from peripheral blood. The sequence was obtained from a woman aged 55-75 years with active or convalescent COVID-19.

CDR3 amino acids: CASSQDVANYGYTF. The CDR3 DNA follows: TGCGCCAGCAGCCAAGATGTGGCCAACTATGGCTACACCTTC. The chain uses TRBV4-1 and TRBJ1-2; D gene unclear. The CDR3 covers 14 residues. Trimming left V 0 bases short and J 2 bases short, with 7 bases between. In germline, CDR1 is MGHRA, CDR2 YSYEKL.